The sequence of this TCR beta chain was determined in a study of T-cell memory formation after mild COVID-19. At the level of the study: Clusters of TCRs were largely donor specific.

V shed 3 bases, J shed 4 bases, and the junction held 4 bases outside the gene matches. The germline CDR1 and CDR2 sequences are SGHRS and YFSETQ. The length of the CDR3 is 15 residues. TCRdb reprocessed the 5' RACE reads via MiXCR and lists one record per CDR3 protein. The sample has about 190,000 distinct CDR3 sequences, around 16% seen once. The sequence was collected from an adult woman who had mild COVID-19 (a few samples of this study predate the infection). Cell type and time point are not known. Sequencing used PBMCs or a T cell subset sorted from them (not recorded which). V and J are TRBV5-1 and TRBJ2-3, with 11 nucleotides matching TRBD2. The CDR3 DNA is TGCGCCAGCAGCTCACTAGCGGGAGTGCCAGATACGCAGTATTTT. This sequence encodes CASSSLAGVPDTQYF. Supplemented by reference TRBV5-1 and TRBJ2-3, the full variable domain reads KAGVTQTPRYLIKTRGQQVTLSCSPISGHRSVSWYQQTPGQGLQFLFEYFSETQRNKGNFPGRFSGRQFSNSRSEMNVSTLELGDSALYLCASSSLAGVPDTQYFGPGTRLTVL.